These T cell receptor beta chains were read from a single sample in a study of blood T cells in healthy people across ages. TCRdb used MiXCR to reprocess the 5' RACE reads, holding one entry per CDR3 protein. Here the sample spans around 870,000 distinct CDR3 sequences, 25% to 30% being singletons. Sequences were obtained from blood. Source of these receptors: a woman aged 80 or over in good health. Each CDR3 is given with its conserved first and last residue. The order of the fields is D gene, CDR3 length, V gene, J gene, clone size, CDR3 protein, CDR3 DNA. D genes are given only for firm matches. Where a row states a size, it is once, few, many or the class of an expanded clone; other rows omit it.

TRBD2,16,TRBV12-3/TRBV12-4,TRBJ2-1,many,CASSWRAGGGGNEQFF,TGTGCCAGCAGCTGGAGGGCGGGGGGAGGCGGGAATGAGCAGTTCTTC
TRBD2,16,TRBV5-4,TRBJ2-3,.,CASTRTSGGRADTQYF,TGTGCCAGCACCCGGACTAGCGGGGGCCGGGCAGATACGCAGTATTTT
.,13,TRBV12-3/TRBV12-4,TRBJ2-1,many,CASSLTDYNEQFF,TGTGCCAGCAGTTTAACGGACTACAATGAGCAGTTCTTC
.,15,TRBV5-1,TRBJ2-5,many,CASSPAVLYQETQYF,TGCGCCAGCAGCCCGGCCGTCTTGTACCAAGAGACCCAGTACTTC
.,16,TRBV27,TRBJ2-4,many,CASSFVAQIAKNIQYF,TGTGCCAGCAGTTTCGTGGCCCAGATAGCCAAAAACATTCAGTACTTC
.,14,TRBV25-1,TRBJ1-1,.,CASSETGMNTEAFF,TGTGCCAGCAGTGAAACAGGGATGAACACTGAAGCTTTCTTT
.,12,TRBV7-2,TRBJ2-5,many,CASSLDWQTQYF,TGTGCCAGCAGCTTAGACTGGCAGACCCAGTACTTC
TRBD1,17,TRBV5-1,TRBJ1-1,once,CASSLEQGADLSTEAFF,TGCGCCAGCAGCTTGGAACAGGGGGCGGATTTGAGCACTGAAGCTTTCTTT
TRBD2,16,TRBV4-2,TRBJ2-1,.,CASSQDPLAGWQEQFF,TGTGCCAGCAGCCAAGATCCACTAGCGGGATGGCAGGAGCAGTTCTTC
TRBD1,18,TRBV5-5,TRBJ1-2,.,CASSISFVLTGTNYGYTF,TGTGCCAGCAGCATAAGCTTTGTCCTGACAGGGACTAACTATGGCTACACCTTC
TRBD1,13,TRBV7-2,TRBJ1-2,few,CASSSTTGVGYTF,TGTGCCAGCAGCTCCACGACAGGGGTTGGCTACACCTTC
TRBD1,14,TRBV24-1,TRBJ2-3,many,CATSSTRTGDTQYF,TGTGCCACCAGTTCCACCCGGACAGGAGATACGCAGTATTTT
.,15,TRBV5-1,TRBJ1-5,.,CASSLTAGAGQPQHF,TGCGCCAGCAGCTTGACGGCCGGGGCAGGGCAGCCCCAGCATTTT
.,17,TRBV4-3,TRBJ1-6,many,CASSHQLAQGADSPLHF,TGCGCCAGCAGCCATCAACTAGCCCAGGGTGCCGATTCACCCCTCCACTTT
.,15,TRBV27,TRBJ2-7,.,CVSNLNLSTPYEQYF,TGTGTCAGCAACTTGAACTTATCGACTCCGTACGAGCAGTACTTC
TRBD2,16,TRBV20-1,TRBJ2-5,many,CSASRTSGLPGETQYF,TGCAGTGCTTCCCGTACGTCGGGACTACCCGGGGAGACCCAGTACTTC
TRBD1,16,TRBV12-3/TRBV12-4,TRBJ2-5,.,CASSTGGQGLQETQYF,TGTGCCAGCAGTACCGGGGGACAGGGACTCCAAGAGACCCAGTACTTC
.,14,TRBV20-1,TRBJ2-3,many,CSARGRGAVDTQYF,TGCAGTGCTAGAGGAAGGGGGGCGGTAGATACGCAGTATTTT
.,15,TRBV4-1,TRBJ1-5,.,CASSQTTQRNQPQHF,TGCGCCAGCAGCCAGACGACCCAGAGAAATCAGCCCCAGCATTTT
.,13,TRBV25-1,TRBJ1-1,.,CASSDGGGTEAFF,TGTGCCAGCAGTGATGGGGGAGGCACTGAAGCTTTCTTT
.,16,TRBV6-6,TRBJ2-6,many,CASNPQGGTGANVLTF,TGTGCCAGCAATCCCCAGGGGGGGACTGGGGCCAACGTCCTGACTTTC
.,16,TRBV3-1,TRBJ2-3,many,CASSRRTGSSTDTQYF,TGTGCCAGCAGCCGACGGACTGGCTCGAGCACAGATACGCAGTATTTT
.,14,TRBV9,TRBJ2-2,.,CASSVDLHTGELFF,TGTGCCAGCAGCGTAGATCTTCACACCGGGGAGCTGTTTTTT
.,17,TRBV9,TRBJ2-3,many,CASSPHPGTKSTDTQYF,TGTGCCAGCAGCCCCCATCCCGGGACCAAAAGCACAGATACGCAGTATTTT
.,14,TRBV12-3/TRBV12-4,TRBJ1-6,many,CASSLQLNNSPLHF,TGTGCCAGCAGTTTACAACTGAATAATTCACCCCTCCACTTT
.,16,TRBV7-2,TRBJ2-1,many,CASSLVGGDSYNEQFF,TGTGCCAGCAGCTTAGTTGGCGGGGACTCCTACAATGAGCAGTTCTTC
TRBD1,12,TRBV5-1,TRBJ1-6,few,CASSKQGEPPHF,TGCGCCAGCAGCAAACAGGGGGAACCCCCCCACTTT
TRBD2,18,TRBV12-3/TRBV12-4,TRBJ2-1,many,CASSLRLAGVTGRNEQFF,TGTGCCAGCAGTCTCCGACTAGCGGGGGTTACAGGGAGGAATGAGCAGTTCTTC
.,12,TRBV2,TRBJ2-1,many,CASSWTDNEQFF,TGTGCCAGCAGTTGGACAGACAATGAGCAGTTCTTC
.,14,TRBV2,TRBJ1-1,.,CASSSQALNTEAFF,TGTGCCAGCAGTTCACAGGCTTTGAACACTGAAGCTTTCTTT
TRBD1,17,TRBV12-3/TRBV12-4,TRBJ2-7,.,CTSSSSRGRGHYNEQYF,TGTACCAGCAGTTCCTCCCGGGGCAGGGGGCATTACAATGAGCAGTACTTC
TRBD1,15,TRBV7-8,TRBJ2-4,many,CASSAPGQIKNIQYF,TGTGCCAGCAGCGCCCCGGGACAGATTAAAAACATTCAGTACTTC